This TCR beta chain was recovered during a study of cytomegalovirus exposure and HLA in healthy donors. TCRdb's copy holds only in-frame clones and misses some; the assay was immunoSEQ multiplex PCR. The sample has some 65,000 clones; just under 95% are singletons. Trimming cost V 8 bases and J 4 bases, with 12 bases left between them. The CDR3 covers 13 residues. Germline CDR1 and CDR2: SGHVS and FNYEAQ. The chain recombines TRBV7-6 with TRBJ2-1; tentative D call: TRBD2 (5 bases). Material for sequencing was PBMCs. This TCR was recovered from a man between 18 and 35 years old in good health and CMV-seropositive. The CDR3 sequence is CASSGRGYNEQFF. As DNA, the CDR3 is TGTGCCAGCTCAGGTCGGGGATACAATGAGCAGTTCTTC. The full variable domain, with the rest looked up from reference TRBV7-6 and TRBJ2-1, is GAGVSQSPRYKVTKRGQDVALRCDPISGHVSLYWYRQALGQGPEFLTYFNYEAQQDKSGLPNDRFSAERPEGSISTLTIQRTEQRDSAMYRCASSGRGYNEQFFGPGTRLTVL.